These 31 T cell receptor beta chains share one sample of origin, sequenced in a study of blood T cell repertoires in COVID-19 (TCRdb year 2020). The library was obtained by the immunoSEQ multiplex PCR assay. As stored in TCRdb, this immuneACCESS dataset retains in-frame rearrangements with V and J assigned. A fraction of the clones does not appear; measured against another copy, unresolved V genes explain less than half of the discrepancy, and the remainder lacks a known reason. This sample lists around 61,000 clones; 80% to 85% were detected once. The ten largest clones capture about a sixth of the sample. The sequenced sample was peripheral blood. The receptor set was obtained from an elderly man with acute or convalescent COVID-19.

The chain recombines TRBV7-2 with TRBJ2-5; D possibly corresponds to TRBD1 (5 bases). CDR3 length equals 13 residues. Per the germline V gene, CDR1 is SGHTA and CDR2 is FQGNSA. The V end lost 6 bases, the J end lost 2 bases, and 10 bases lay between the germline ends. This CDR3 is CASSPGWQETQYF. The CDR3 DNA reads TGTGCCAGCAGTCCAGGGTGGCAAGAGACCCAGTACTTC. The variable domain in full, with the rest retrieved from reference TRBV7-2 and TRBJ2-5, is GAGVSQSPSNKVTEKGKDVELRCDPISGHTALYWYRQSLGQGLEFLIYFQGNSAPDKSGLPSDRFSAERTGGSVSTLTIQRTQQEDSAVYLCASSPGWQETQYFGPGTRLLVL.

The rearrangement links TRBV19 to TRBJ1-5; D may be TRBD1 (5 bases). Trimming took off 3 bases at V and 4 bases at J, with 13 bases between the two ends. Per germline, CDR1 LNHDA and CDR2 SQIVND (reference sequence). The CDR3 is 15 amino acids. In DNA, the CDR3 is TGTGCCAGTAGTATCGGTAACAGGCCGAATCAGCCCCAGCATTTT. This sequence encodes CASSIGNRPNQPQHF. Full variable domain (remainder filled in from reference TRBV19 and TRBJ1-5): DGGITQSPKYLFRKEGQNVTLSCEQNLNHDAMYWYRQDPGQGLRLIYYSQIVNDFQKGDIAEGYSVSREKKESFPLTVTSAQKNPTAFYLCASSIGNRPNQPQHFGDGTRLSIL.

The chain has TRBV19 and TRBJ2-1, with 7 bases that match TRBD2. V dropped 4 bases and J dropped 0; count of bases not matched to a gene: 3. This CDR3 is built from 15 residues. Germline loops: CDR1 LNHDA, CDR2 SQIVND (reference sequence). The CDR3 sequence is CASSSRTSSYNEQFF. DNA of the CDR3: TGTGCCAGTAGTAGCCGGACTAGCTCCTACAATGAGCAGTTCTTC.

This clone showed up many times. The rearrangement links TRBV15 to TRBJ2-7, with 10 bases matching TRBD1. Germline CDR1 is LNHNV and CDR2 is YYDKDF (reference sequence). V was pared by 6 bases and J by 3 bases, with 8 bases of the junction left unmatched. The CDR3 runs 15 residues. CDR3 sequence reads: CATRPGQGSIYEQYF. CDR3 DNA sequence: TGTGCCACCAGACCGGGACAGGGGTCTATCTACGAGCAGTACTTC.

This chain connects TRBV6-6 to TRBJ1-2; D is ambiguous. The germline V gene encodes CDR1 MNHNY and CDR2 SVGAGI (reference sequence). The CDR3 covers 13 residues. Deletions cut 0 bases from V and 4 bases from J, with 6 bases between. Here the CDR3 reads CASSYSQFYGYTF. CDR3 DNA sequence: TGTGCCAGCAGTTACTCCCAGTTCTATGGCTACACCTTC.

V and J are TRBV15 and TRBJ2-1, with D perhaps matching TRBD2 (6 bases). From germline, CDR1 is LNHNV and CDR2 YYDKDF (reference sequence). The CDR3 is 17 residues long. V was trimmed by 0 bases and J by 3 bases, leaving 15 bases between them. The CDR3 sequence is CATSRDLRRAHYNEQFF. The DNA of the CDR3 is TGTGCCACCAGCAGAGATCTTCGGAGGGCCCACTACAATGAGCAGTTCTTC.

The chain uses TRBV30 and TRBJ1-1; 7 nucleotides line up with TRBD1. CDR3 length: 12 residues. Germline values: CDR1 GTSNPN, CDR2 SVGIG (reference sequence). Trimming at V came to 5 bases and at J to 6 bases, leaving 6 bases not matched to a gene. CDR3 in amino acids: CAWRQGQAEAFF. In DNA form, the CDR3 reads TGTGCCTGGCGACAGGGCCAGGCTGAAGCTTTCTTT.

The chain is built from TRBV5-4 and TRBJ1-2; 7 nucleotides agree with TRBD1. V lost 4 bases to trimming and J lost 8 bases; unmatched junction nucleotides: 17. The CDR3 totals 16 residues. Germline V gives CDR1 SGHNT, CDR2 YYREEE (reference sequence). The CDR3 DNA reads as TGTGCCAGCAGCCTCGAAGGGGGCCTGCTGTCTAACGGCTACACCTTC. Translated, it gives CASSLEGGLLSNGYTF. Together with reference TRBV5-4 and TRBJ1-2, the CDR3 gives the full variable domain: ETGVTQSPTHLIKTRGQQVTLRCSSQSGHNTVSWYQQALGQGPQFIFQYYREEENGRGNFPPRFSGLQFPNYSSELNVNALELDDSALYLCASSLEGGLLSNGYTFGSGTRLTVV.

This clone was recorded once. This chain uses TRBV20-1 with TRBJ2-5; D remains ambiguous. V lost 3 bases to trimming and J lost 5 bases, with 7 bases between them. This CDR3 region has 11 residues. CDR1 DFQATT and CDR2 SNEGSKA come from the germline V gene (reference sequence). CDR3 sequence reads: CSASIPETQYF. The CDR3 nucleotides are TGCAGTGCTAGTATTCCGGAGACCCAGTACTTC.

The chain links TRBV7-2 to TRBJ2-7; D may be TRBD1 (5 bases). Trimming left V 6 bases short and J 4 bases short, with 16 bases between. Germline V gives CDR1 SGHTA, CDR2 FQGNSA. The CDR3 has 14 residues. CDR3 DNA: TGTGCCAGCAGGCCAGACAGATTCCTTTACGAGCAGTACTTC. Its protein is CASRPDRFLYEQYF.

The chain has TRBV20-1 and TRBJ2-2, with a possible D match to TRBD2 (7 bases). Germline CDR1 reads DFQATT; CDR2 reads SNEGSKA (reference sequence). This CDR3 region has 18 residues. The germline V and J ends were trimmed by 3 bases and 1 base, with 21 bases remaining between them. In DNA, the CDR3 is TGCAGTGCTAGTCCCCCCTGGGGGCAGCGGGGGAACACCGGGGAGCTGTTTTTT. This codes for CSASPPWGQRGNTGELFF.

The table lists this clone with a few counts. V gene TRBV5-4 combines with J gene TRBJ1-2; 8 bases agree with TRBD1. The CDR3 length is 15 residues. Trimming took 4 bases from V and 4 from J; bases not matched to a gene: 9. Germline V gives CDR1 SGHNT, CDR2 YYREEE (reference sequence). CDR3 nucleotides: TGTGCCAGCAGCCAGGACAGGGAGAGGATCTATGGCTACACCTTC. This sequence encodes CASSQDRERIYGYTF.

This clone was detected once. CDR3 sequence reads: CASGGRRSSYNEQFF. The CDR3 coding sequence is TGTGCCAGCGGCGGGAGGAGGAGCTCCTACAATGAGCAGTTCTTC. This chain links TRBV7-2 with TRBJ2-1; 8 bases map to TRBD2. The CDR3 spans 15 residues. J gave up 0 bases and V 8 bases, and 6 bases lay outside the gene matches. From germline, CDR1 is SGHTA and CDR2 FQGNSA.

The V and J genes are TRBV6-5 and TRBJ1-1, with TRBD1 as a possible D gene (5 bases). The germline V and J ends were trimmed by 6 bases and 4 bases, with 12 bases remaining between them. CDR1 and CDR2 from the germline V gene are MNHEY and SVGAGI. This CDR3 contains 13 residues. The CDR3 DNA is TGTGCCAGCAGCGCTGACAGCTTCACTGAAGCTTTCTTT. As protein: CASSADSFTEAFF.

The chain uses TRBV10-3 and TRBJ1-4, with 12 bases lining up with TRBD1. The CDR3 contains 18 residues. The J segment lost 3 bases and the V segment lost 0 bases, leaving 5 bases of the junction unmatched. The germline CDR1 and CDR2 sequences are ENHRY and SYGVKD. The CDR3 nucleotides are TGTGCCATCAGTGAGTCGGGACAGGGGGCGTTGGCTAATGAAAAACTGTTTTTT. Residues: CAISESGQGALANEKLFF.

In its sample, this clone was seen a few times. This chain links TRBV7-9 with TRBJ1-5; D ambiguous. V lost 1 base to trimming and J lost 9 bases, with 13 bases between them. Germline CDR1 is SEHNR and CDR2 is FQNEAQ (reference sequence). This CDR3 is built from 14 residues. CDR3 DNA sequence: TGTGCCAGCAGCTTAGACGGAGGGCGAGGGCCCCAGCATTTT. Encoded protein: CASSLDGGRGPQHF. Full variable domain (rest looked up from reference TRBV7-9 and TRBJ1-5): DTGVSQNPRHKITKRGQNVTFRCDPISEHNRLYWYRQTLGQGPEFLTYFQNEAQLEKSRLLSDRFSAERPKGSFSTLEIQRTEQGDSAMYLCASSLDGGRGPQHFGDGTRLSIL.

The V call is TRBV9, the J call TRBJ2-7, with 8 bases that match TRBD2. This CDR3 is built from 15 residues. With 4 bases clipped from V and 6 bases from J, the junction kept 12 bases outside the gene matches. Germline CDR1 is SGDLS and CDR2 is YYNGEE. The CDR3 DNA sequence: TGTGCCAGCAGCCTACGCTCAAGCGGGAGTGGCGAGCAGTACTTC. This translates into CASSLRSSGSGEQYF.

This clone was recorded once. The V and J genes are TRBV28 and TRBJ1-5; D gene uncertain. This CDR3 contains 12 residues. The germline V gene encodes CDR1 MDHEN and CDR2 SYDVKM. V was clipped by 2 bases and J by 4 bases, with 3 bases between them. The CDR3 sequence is CASSLPNQPQHF. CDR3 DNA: TGTGCCAGCAGTTTACCTAATCAGCCCCAGCATTTT.

CDR3 loop: CAWMSSYEQYF. In nucleotides, the CDR3 is TGTGCCTGGATGAGCTCCTACGAGCAGTACTTC. This chain links TRBV30 with TRBJ2-7; D is uncertain. The CDR3 has 11 amino acids. CDR1 and CDR2 (germline): GTSNPN, SVGIG (reference sequence). The germline V and J ends were trimmed by 4 bases and 0 bases, with 4 bases remaining between them.

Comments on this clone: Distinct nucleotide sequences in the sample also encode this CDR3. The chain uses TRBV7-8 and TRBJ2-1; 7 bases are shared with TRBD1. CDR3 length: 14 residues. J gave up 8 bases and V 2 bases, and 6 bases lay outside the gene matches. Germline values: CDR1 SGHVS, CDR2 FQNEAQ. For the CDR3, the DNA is TGTGCCAGCAGCTTATCTGTAGGGGGCGATGAGCAGTTCTTC. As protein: CASSLSVGGDEQFF.

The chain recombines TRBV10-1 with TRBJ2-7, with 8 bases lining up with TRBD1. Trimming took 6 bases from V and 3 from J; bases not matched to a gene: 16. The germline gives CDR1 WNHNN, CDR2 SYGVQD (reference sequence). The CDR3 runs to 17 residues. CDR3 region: CASRLQPVRDRIYEQYF. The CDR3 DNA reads TGCGCCAGCAGACTGCAGCCCGTCCGGGACAGGATCTACGAGCAGTACTTC.

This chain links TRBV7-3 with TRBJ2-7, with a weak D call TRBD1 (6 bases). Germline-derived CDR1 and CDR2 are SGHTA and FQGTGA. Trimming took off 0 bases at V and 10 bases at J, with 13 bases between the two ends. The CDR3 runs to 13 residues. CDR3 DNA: TGTGCCAGCAGCTTAACGGGGGACAAAGCCCAGTACTTC. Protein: CASSLTGDKAQYF.

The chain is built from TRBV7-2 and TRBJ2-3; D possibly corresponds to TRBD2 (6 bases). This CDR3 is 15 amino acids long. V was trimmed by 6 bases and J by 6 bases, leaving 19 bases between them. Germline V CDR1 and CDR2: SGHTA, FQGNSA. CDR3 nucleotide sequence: TGTGCCAGCAGTTGGGTTGGAGGGCAGGGCGATACGCAGTATTTT. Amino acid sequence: CASSWVGGQGDTQYF.

The chain's CDR3 is CASSRTVTYEQYF. The CDR3 nucleotides are TGTGCCAGCAGCCGGACAGTTACCTACGAGCAGTACTTC. J is TRBJ2-7 and V is TRBV5-8, with D possibly matching TRBD1 (6 bases). CDR1 SGHTS and CDR2 YDEGEE come from the germline V gene. This CDR3 comprises 13 residues. V gave up 4 bases and J gave up 2 bases, with 10 bases separating them.

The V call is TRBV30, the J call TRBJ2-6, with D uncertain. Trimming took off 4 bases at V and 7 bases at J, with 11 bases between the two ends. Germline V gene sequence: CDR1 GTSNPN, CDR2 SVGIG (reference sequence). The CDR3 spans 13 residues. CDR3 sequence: CAWTRSFANVLTF. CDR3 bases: TGTGCCTGGACACGGTCATTTGCCAACGTCCTGACTTTC.

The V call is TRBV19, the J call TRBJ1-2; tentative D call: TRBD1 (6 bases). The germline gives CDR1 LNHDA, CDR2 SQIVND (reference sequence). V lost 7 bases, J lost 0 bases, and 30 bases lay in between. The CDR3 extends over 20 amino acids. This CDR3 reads CASTVLGLAGDNNSNYGYTF. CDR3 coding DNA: TGTGCCAGTACCGTTCTGGGCTTAGCCGGGGACAACAACTCTAACTATGGCTACACCTTC.

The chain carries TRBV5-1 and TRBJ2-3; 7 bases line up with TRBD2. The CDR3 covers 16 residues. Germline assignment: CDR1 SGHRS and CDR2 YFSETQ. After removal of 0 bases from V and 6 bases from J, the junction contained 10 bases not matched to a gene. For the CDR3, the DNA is TGCGCCAGCAGCTTGGGGCCAGCGGGGCCTCCTGATACGCAGTATTTT. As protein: CASSLGPAGPPDTQYF.

The CDR3 sequence is CASILRQQNTGELFF. The CDR3 bases are TGTGCCAGCATCCTTAGACAGCAGAACACCGGGGAGCTGTTTTTT. The rearrangement uses TRBV7-9 and TRBJ2-2; the D gene is possibly TRBD1 (5 bases). The V and J ends lost 7 bases and 1 base respectively, with 13 bases between them. The CDR3 is 15 amino acids. CDR1 and CDR2 (germline): SEHNR, FQNEAQ (reference sequence).

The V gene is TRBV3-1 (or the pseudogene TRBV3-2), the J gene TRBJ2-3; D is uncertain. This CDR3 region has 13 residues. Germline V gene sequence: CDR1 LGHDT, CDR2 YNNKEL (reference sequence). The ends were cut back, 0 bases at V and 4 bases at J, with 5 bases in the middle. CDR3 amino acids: CASSQDQSDTQYF. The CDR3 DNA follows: TGTGCCAGCAGCCAAGATCAGTCAGATACGCAGTATTTT.

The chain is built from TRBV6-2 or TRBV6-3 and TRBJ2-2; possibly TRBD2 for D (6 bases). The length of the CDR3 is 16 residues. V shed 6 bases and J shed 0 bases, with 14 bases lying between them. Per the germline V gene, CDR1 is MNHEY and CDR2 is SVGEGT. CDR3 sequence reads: CASRPGGQPNTGELFF. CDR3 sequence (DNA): TGTGCCAGCAGGCCTGGAGGGCAGCCGAACACCGGGGAGCTGTTTTTT.

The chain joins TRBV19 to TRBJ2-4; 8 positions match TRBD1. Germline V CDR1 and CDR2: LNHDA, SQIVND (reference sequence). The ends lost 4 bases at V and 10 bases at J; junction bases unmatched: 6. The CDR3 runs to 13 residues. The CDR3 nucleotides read TGTGCCAGTAGTAGCCGGGACAGGATAATTCAGTACTTC. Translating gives CASSSRDRIIQYF. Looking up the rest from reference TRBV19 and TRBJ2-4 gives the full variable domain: DGGITQSPKYLFRKEGQNVTLSCEQNLNHDAMYWYRQDPGQGLRLIYYSQIVNDFQKGDIAEGYSVSREKKESFPLTVTSAQKNPTAFYLCASSSRDRIIQYFGAGTRLSVL.